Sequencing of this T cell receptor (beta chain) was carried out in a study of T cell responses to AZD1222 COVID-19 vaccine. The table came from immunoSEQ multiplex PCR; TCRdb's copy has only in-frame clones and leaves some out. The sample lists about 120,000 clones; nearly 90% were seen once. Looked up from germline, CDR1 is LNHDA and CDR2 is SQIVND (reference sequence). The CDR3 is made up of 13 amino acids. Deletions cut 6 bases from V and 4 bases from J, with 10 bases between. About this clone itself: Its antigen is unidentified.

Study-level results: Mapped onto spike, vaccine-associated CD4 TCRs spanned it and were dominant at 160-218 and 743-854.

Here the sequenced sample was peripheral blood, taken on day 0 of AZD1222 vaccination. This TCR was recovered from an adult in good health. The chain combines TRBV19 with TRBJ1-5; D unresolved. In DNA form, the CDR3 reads TGTGCCAGTAGCCGGGTAGGGAATCAGCCCCAGCATTTT. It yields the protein CASSRVGNQPQHF.